This T cell receptor beta chain was retrieved from a study of T cell changes during pregnancy in multiple sclerosis. The V gene's germline CDR1 is LGHNA and CDR2 YNFKEQ. Losses at the gene ends were 0 bases for V and 4 bases for J; bases not matched to a gene: 9. This CDR3 is built from 17 residues. The data were produced by immunoSEQ multiplex PCR, yet TCRdb's version contains in-frame clones alone and is incomplete. The sample includes approximately 52,000 clones, 88% of them seen just once. Here the sequenced sample was CD4+ T cells from peripheral blood mononuclear cells, taken in the second trimester of pregnancy. The TCR was taken from a female donor with multiple sclerosis, enrolled in a pregnancy study. This chain joins TRBV4-2 and TRBJ2-1, with 7 bases identical to TRBD2. The CDR3 coding sequence is TGTGCCAGCAGCCAAGATCCCCCAGCGGGGTTTTACAATGAGCAGTTCTTC. Its translation: CASSQDPPAGFYNEQFF.